The T cell receptor (beta chain) described here comes from a study of untreated major depressive disorder. Produced via immunoSEQ multiplex PCR; TCRdb's table is partial and in-frame only. The table records 20,000 or so clones, approximately 81% of them present only once. Overall study findings and caveats: All top five TRBV05-01 clones per subject were private clones.

Remarks on this clone: Its target is not known.

The CDR3 contains 16 residues. Germline CDR1 reads MNHNY; CDR2 reads SVGAGI (reference sequence). The V and J ends lost 0 bases and 3 bases respectively, with 15 bases between them. Each donor gave about 31 ml of EDTA blood. The gene calls are TRBV6-6 and TRBJ2-7, with D possibly being TRBD1 or TRBD2 (5 bases each). The clonotype originates from a woman younger than 45 in good health. The sample taken for sequencing was CD4+ T cells from PBMCs. The CDR3 coding sequence is TGTGCCAGCAGTTACTCGAGGGACGGCTTTCGCTACGAGCAGTACTTC. It yields the protein CASSYSRDGFRYEQYF.